A single sample is the source of the 22 T cell receptor beta chains below, sequenced in a study of blood T cell repertoires in COVID-19. TCRdb's table, derived via immunoSEQ multiplex PCR, lists solely in-frame clones and lacks some. The data hold under 75,000 clones, with 80% observed a single time. Sequenced: peripheral blood. The receptors derive from a man aged 70-80 years who had recovered from COVID-19.

This chain's CDR3 is CASSLVPGGPGEQFF. The DNA of the CDR3 is TGTGCCAGCAGCTTAGTTCCGGGAGGGCCAGGTGAGCAGTTCTTC. The genes are TRBV11-2 and TRBJ2-1; 8 bases are a match to TRBD2. V dropped 1 base and J dropped 9; count of bases not matched to a gene: 8. Germline CDR1 is SGHAT and CDR2 is FQNNGV. The length of the CDR3 is 15 residues. Full variable domain (missing parts from reference TRBV11-2 and TRBJ2-1): EAGVAQSPRYKIIEKRQSVAFWCNPISGHATLYWYQQILGQGPKLLIQFQNNGVVDDSQLPKDRFSAERLKGVDSTLKIQPAKLEDSAVYLCASSLVPGGPGEQFFGPGTRLTVL.

The gene calls are TRBV28 and TRBJ1-5, with D possibly being TRBD1 (5 bases). CDR1 and CDR2 from the germline V gene are MDHEN and SYDVKM. The V end was cut by 5 bases, the J end by 5 bases, with 13 bases between. This CDR3 is built from 14 residues. CDR3 in DNA: TGTGCCAGCAGTGAAGGACGGGGGGATCAGCCCCAGCATTTT. It translates to CASSEGRGDQPQHF.

This clone appeared a single time. This chain connects TRBV19 to TRBJ2-3, with unresolved D. CDR1 LNHDA and CDR2 SQIVND come from the germline V gene (reference sequence). The CDR3 has 13 amino acids. V was clipped by 3 bases and J by 2 bases, with 6 bases between them. CDR3 DNA: TGTGCCAGTAGTATTCTAACCACAGATACGCAGTATTTT. Translating it yields CASSILTTDTQYF.

This clone has only a few counts. Other DNA sequences within the sample encode an identical CDR3. The chain couples TRBV19 to TRBJ2-7; 9 bases are a match to TRBD1. The V gene end was trimmed by 2 bases and the J gene end by 2 bases; junction bases not matched to a gene: 4. Looked up from germline, CDR1 is LNHDA and CDR2 is SQIVND (reference sequence). CDR3 size: 15 residues. CDR3: CASSILGQGAYEQYF. The CDR3 DNA sequence: TGTGCCAGTAGTATACTGGGACAGGGAGCCTACGAGCAGTACTTC.

The V call is TRBV11-2, the J call TRBJ2-1; 11 bases match TRBD2. After removal of 3 bases from V and 4 bases from J, the junction contained 2 bases not matched to a gene. The CDR3 consists of 15 residues. CDR1 is SGHAT and CDR2 is FQNNGV in the germline V gene. The CDR3 spells CASSFGTSGYNEQFF. CDR3 nucleotides: TGTGCCAGCAGCTTCGGGACTAGCGGTTACAATGAGCAGTTCTTC.

This chain links TRBV19 with TRBJ2-5; 7 bases are a match to TRBD1. The CDR3 has 14 residues. The germline gives CDR1 LNHDA, CDR2 SQIVND (reference sequence). V dropped 6 bases and J dropped 3; count of bases not matched to a gene: 7. As DNA, the CDR3 is TGTGCCAGTAGGGGGGACAGCGCGGAAGAGACCCAGTACTTC. This codes for CASRGDSAEETQYF.

The chain combines TRBV5-4 with TRBJ2-7, with a tentative D call TRBD2 (6 bases). The V end lost 0 bases, the J end lost 5 bases, and 18 bases lay between the germline ends. This CDR3 has 16 amino acids. Germline V gene sequence: CDR1 SGHNT, CDR2 YYREEE (reference sequence). CDR3 protein: CASSLGFSGVLDEQYF. The DNA for the CDR3 is TGTGCCAGCAGCTTGGGATTCTCGGGAGTGTTAGACGAGCAGTACTTC. The complete variable domain, with remaining parts taken from reference TRBV5-4 and TRBJ2-7, reads ETGVTQSPTHLIKTRGQQVTLRCSSQSGHNTVSWYQQALGQGPQFIFQYYREEENGRGNFPPRFSGLQFPNYSSELNVNALELDDSALYLCASSLGFSGVLDEQYFGPGTRLTVT.

This clone appeared a few times. The chain is built from TRBV5-5 and TRBJ2-1, with a possible D match to TRBD2 (5 bases). In germline, CDR1 is SGHKS, CDR2 YYEKEE (reference sequence). CDR3 length: 15 residues. V shed 2 bases and J shed 1 base, with 10 bases lying between them. The CDR3 sequence: CASSLARLSYNEQFF. CDR3 DNA: TGTGCCAGCAGCTTAGCCAGACTATCCTACAATGAGCAGTTCTTC.

This chain joins TRBV5-4 and TRBJ2-2, with TRBD2 matching 14 bases. Losses at the gene ends were 5 bases for V and 5 bases for J; bases not matched to a gene: 5. Germline-derived CDR1 and CDR2 are SGHNT and YYREEE (reference sequence). This CDR3 contains 16 residues. The CDR3 is CASRSGTSGSTGELFF. The CDR3 DNA reads TGTGCCAGCAGGTCCGGGACTAGCGGGAGTACCGGGGAGCTGTTTTTT.

This clone was seen a single time. The chain has TRBV9 and TRBJ1-2, with 7 bases that match TRBD1. Germline V gene data show CDR1 as SGDLS and CDR2 as YYNGEE. This CDR3 is 15 amino acids long. V dropped 3 bases and J dropped 3; count of bases not matched to a gene: 8. Here the CDR3 reads CASSARTGGDYGYTF. The CDR3 DNA is TGTGCCAGCAGCGCCCGGACAGGAGGCGACTATGGCTACACCTTC.

The rearrangement joins TRBV10-3 to TRBJ1-4, with D perhaps TRBD1 (6 bases). The CDR3 length is 15 residues. V was cut by 10 bases and J by 3 bases, with 18 bases left in between. Germline CDR1 reads ENHRY; CDR2 reads SYGVKD. The CDR3 coding sequence is TGTGCCACCTCCACCGAGGGGGTCTCTAATGAAAAACTGTTTTTT. As protein: CATSTEGVSNEKLFF.

This clone has only one observation. The J gene is TRBJ1-5, the V gene TRBV6-1; no clear D. Trimming cost V 1 base and J 7 bases, with 11 bases left between them. Germline CDR1 and CDR2: MNHNS and SASEGT. The CDR3 has 14 residues. The CDR3 is CASSEVAGKQPQHF. The CDR3 bases are TGTGCCAGCAGTGAAGTGGCAGGAAAGCAGCCCCAGCATTTT.

The gene calls are TRBV28 and TRBJ1-6; D is possibly TRBD1 (6 bases). From germline, CDR1 is MDHEN and CDR2 SYDVKM. This CDR3 region has 15 residues. V was pared by 9 bases and J by 2 bases, with 14 bases between. CDR3 residues: CASGPGGTYNSPLHF. Here the CDR3 DNA reads TGTGCCAGTGGTCCGGGGGGCACCTATAATTCACCCCTCCACTTT. The variable domain in full, with the rest retrieved from reference TRBV28 and TRBJ1-6, is DVKVTQSSRYLVKRTGEKVFLECVQDMDHENMFWYRQDPGLGLRLIYFSYDVKMKEKGDIPEGYSVSREKKERFSLILESASTNQTSMYLCASGPGGTYNSPLHFGNGTRLTVT.

This clone was seen just once. The genes are TRBV4-1 and TRBJ2-3, with a tentative D call TRBD1 (6 bases). Germline CDR1 and CDR2: MGHRA and YSYEKL. CDR3 size: 13 residues. V was clipped by 0 bases and J by 7 bases, with 8 bases between them. CDR3 DNA sequence: TGCGCCAGCAGCCAAGACAGGGGAAATACGCAGTATTTT. This gives the protein CASSQDRGNTQYF.

This chain uses TRBV29-1 with TRBJ2-6; D is unresolved. V lost 5 bases and J 2 bases, leaving 13 bases between the germline ends. The CDR3 extends over 15 amino acids. The germline gives CDR1 SQVTM, CDR2 ANQGSEA. This chain's CDR3 is CSVYFSRPGANVLTF. The CDR3, as DNA: TGCAGCGTTTATTTCTCGCGGCCTGGGGCCAACGTCCTGACTTTC.

The rearrangement links TRBV4-3 to TRBJ1-4; D might be TRBD1 (5 bases). The CDR3 has 15 amino acids. V was pared by 0 bases and J by 3 bases, with 8 bases between. From germline, CDR1 is LGHNA and CDR2 YSLEER. The CDR3 here is CASSQDWGSNEKLFF. Here the CDR3 DNA reads TGCGCCAGCAGCCAAGACTGGGGCTCTAATGAAAAACTGTTTTTT.

This clone turned up a few times. The sample holds other DNA sequences that translate to the same CDR3. The chain employs TRBV4-3 and TRBJ2-7, with no clear D. V lost 0 bases, J lost 1 base, and 7 bases lay in between. The CDR3 sequence is 14 residues long. CDR1 is LGHNA, CDR2 YSLEER, per germline. The chain's CDR3 is CASSQDFSSYEQYF. The CDR3 DNA sequence: TGCGCCAGCAGCCAAGACTTCAGTTCCTACGAGCAGTACTTC.

Here the CDR3 DNA reads TGCGCCAGCAGCTCAGGGTCGCCTAATGAAAAACTGTTTTTT. Translating gives CASSSGSPNEKLFF. The chain combines TRBV5-1 with TRBJ1-4; D is perhaps TRBD1 (5 bases). The germline V gene encodes CDR1 SGHRS and CDR2 YFSETQ. Trimming cost V 3 bases and J 3 bases, with 9 bases left between them. CDR3 length: 14 amino acids.

CDR3 in DNA: TGTGCCAGAAGCCCAAAGACAGCAAGTTATAGCAATCAGCCCCAGCATTTT. Amino acid sequence: CARSPKTASYSNQPQHF. The chain uses TRBV5-3 and TRBJ1-5, with a tentative D call TRBD1 (5 bases). TRBV5-3 is assigned to the ORF class and has an uncertain function. The V end was cut by 4 bases, the J end by 0 bases, with 17 bases between. The CDR3 has 17 residues.

J is TRBJ1-1 and V is TRBV7-8; 7 bases match TRBD1. Germline V gene lookup returns CDR1 SGHVS and CDR2 FQNEAQ. V trimming: 5 bases; J trimming: 3 bases; junction bases outside the gene matches: 12. CDR3 length: 16 amino acids. The DNA for the CDR3 is TGTGCCAGCAGCGACGGCAGGGGGAGATCGGACACTGAAGCTTTCTTT. This gives the protein CASSDGRGRSDTEAFF.

The rearrangement joins TRBV12-3 or TRBV12-4 to TRBJ1-2; D remains unclear. V lost 2 bases to trimming and J lost 10 bases, with 14 bases between them. This CDR3 is 13 amino acids long. CDR3 sequence: CASSLRFGDDYTF. In DNA, the CDR3 is TGTGCCAGCAGTTTACGCTTCGGGGATGACTACACCTTC.

V gene TRBV19 combines with J gene TRBJ1-4; possibly TRBD1 for D (5 bases). V shed 3 bases and J shed 7 bases, with 15 bases lying between them. CDR1 and CDR2 (germline): LNHDA, SQIVND (reference sequence). The CDR3 has 15 amino acids. CDR3 protein: CASSITRGIGEKLFF. CDR3 in DNA: TGTGCCAGTAGTATTACTCGGGGGATCGGTGAAAAACTGTTTTTT.